What follows are 5 T cell receptor beta chains derived from one specimen sequenced in a study of Ad26.COV2.S vaccination and SARS-CoV-2 variants. Profiling relied on immunoSEQ multiplex PCR, and the TCRdb table lists in-frame clones only, not all of them. In the table there are approximately 400,000 clones, 92% of which are singletons. Material: peripheral blood, obtained after recovery from COVID-19. Receptor source: a human donor who had recovered from COVID-19.

This chain connects TRBV4-1 to TRBJ2-1; 8 positions agree with TRBD1. CDR3 length: 17 amino acids. With 3 bases clipped from V and 1 base from J, the junction kept 8 bases outside the gene matches. Germline CDR1 and CDR2: MGHRA and YSYEKL. The CDR3 loop reads CASSHLDRAESYNEQFF. The CDR3 DNA follows: TGCGCCAGCAGCCACCTGGACAGGGCTGAGTCCTACAATGAGCAGTTCTTC.

The J gene is TRBJ1-2, the V gene TRBV5-6; D remains unclear. The ends were cut back, 5 bases at V and 2 bases at J, with 10 bases in the middle. The CDR3 sequence is 13 residues long. Germline-derived CDR1 and CDR2 are SGHDT and YYEEEE. This CDR3 is CASRNGRNYGYTF. The CDR3 DNA reads TGTGCCAGCAGAAACGGACGGAACTATGGCTACACCTTC.

V gene TRBV9 combines with J gene TRBJ2-7, with 8 bases that match TRBD2. This CDR3 is 12 amino acids long. Trimming took 3 bases from V and 13 from J; bases not matched to a gene: 9. CDR1 is SGDLS and CDR2 is YYNGEE in the germline V gene. CDR3 coding DNA: TGTGCCAGCAGCGAGGCGGGGGGCTCTCTCTACTTC. Translated: CASSEAGGSLYF.

The genes are TRBV5-1 and TRBJ2-5, with TRBD1 matching over 8 bases. Per the germline V gene, CDR1 is SGHRS and CDR2 is YFSETQ. CDR3 length: 15 amino acids. Trimming cost V 1 base and J 5 bases; bases outside gene matches: 7. The DNA of the CDR3 is TGCGCCAGCAGCTTGATGCAGGGGGCGATGGAGACCCAGTACTTC. Encoded protein: CASSLMQGAMETQYF.

V usage is TRBV10-3 and J usage is TRBJ1-1, with D possibly TRBD1 on 5 matching bases. The germline V gene has CDR1 ENHRY and CDR2 SYGVKD. V lost 5 bases to trimming and J lost 0 bases, with 19 bases between them. The CDR3 is made up of 17 amino acids. The CDR3 nucleotides are TGTGCCATCAGTATAAGGGACGGTACCCTTCTGAACACTGAAGCTTTCTTT. Translating it yields CAISIRDGTLLNTEAFF.